This record looks at one TCR beta chain sequence and its context. Produced via immunoSEQ multiplex PCR; TCRdb's table is partial and in-frame only. The table lists 350,000 to 500,000 clones, about 90% of them singletons. The data originate from a study of Ad26.COV2.S vaccination and SARS-CoV-2 variants. Study summary: Participants got Ad26.COV2.S intramuscularly, once or twice 56 days apart.

The CDR3 spans 14 residues. V lost 5 bases to trimming and J lost 5 bases, with 14 bases between them. Germline V gene lookup returns CDR1 SGDLS and CDR2 YYNGEE. Treatment defined: some 19 received Ad26.COV2.S at low or high dose, single or two shots; about 5 received placebo; per-sample allocation not given. On day 63 after the first injection, vaccine and placebo recipients gave samples. A Boston adult aged 18-55 years was the donor. SARS-CoV-2 spike from the Wuhan strain was encoded by the vaccine, an Ad26 vector. This specimen was peripheral blood, taken in a trial of Ad26.COV2.S vaccine versus placebo. The receptor was isolated from a person between 18 and 59 years old who received the Ad26.COV2.S COVID-19 vaccine or a placebo. This rearrangement joins TRBV9 to TRBJ2-1; weak D call: TRBD1 (6 bases). CDR3 nucleotide sequence: TGTGCCAGCAGTACCGGAACAGGGAACAATGAGCAGTTCTTC. This encodes CASSTGTGNNEQFF.